One sample yielded the 30 T cell receptor beta chains listed below, sequenced in a study of blood T cell repertoires in COVID-19. Measured with immunoSEQ multiplex PCR; TCRdb has only the in-frame clones, and not every one. The sample has over 250,000 clones; roughly 86% are singletons. The sample taken for sequencing was PBMCs or T cells enriched from blood (not recorded which). The receptor set was obtained from a woman aged 18-29 years who had recovered from COVID-19.

This chain joins TRBV2 and TRBJ2-5; 9 bases line up with TRBD1. After removal of 6 bases from V and 4 bases from J, the junction contained 18 bases not matched to a gene. Germline V gene sequence: CDR1 SNHLY, CDR2 FYNNEI. The CDR3 extends over 18 amino acids. CDR3 DNA: TGTGCCAGCAGCTTCCGTGGGGTTTGGGACAGGGTGCGAGAGACCCAGTACTTC. Its protein product is CASSFRGVWDRVRETQYF.

The chain joins TRBV3-1 (or the pseudogene TRBV3-2) to TRBJ1-2; possible D gene TRBD1, 6 bases. This CDR3 has 14 residues. CDR1 is LGHDT and CDR2 is YNNKEL in the germline V gene (reference sequence). The V end lost 2 bases, the J end lost 2 bases, and 9 bases lay between the germline ends. The CDR3 nucleotides are TGTGCCAGCAGCCAATTCACAGGGAACTATGGCTACACCTTC. It codes for CASSQFTGNYGYTF.

The rearrangement links TRBV29-1 to TRBJ2-3, with D possibly matching TRBD1 (6 bases). This CDR3 has 14 amino acids. In germline, CDR1 is SQVTM, CDR2 ANQGSEA. The V and J ends lost 1 base and 2 bases respectively, with 10 bases between them. The CDR3 reads CSVEARDNTDTQYF. DNA for the CDR3: TGCAGCGTTGAAGCCAGGGACAACACAGATACGCAGTATTTT.

V and J are TRBV7-9 and TRBJ1-2; 10 bases line up with TRBD1. This CDR3 has 14 amino acids. Germline CDR1 is SEHNR and CDR2 is FQNEAQ (reference sequence). The J segment lost 6 bases and the V segment lost 5 bases, leaving 6 bases of the junction unmatched. CDR3 nucleotide sequence: TGTGCCAGCAGCCAACGACAGGGGGCGGATGGCTACACCTTC. This translates into CASSQRQGADGYTF.

The V and J genes are TRBV5-1 and TRBJ2-5, with D maybe TRBD2 (6 bases). Germline V lookup: CDR1 SGHRS, CDR2 YFSETQ. This CDR3 region has 11 residues. Trimming stripped 7 bases from V and 5 bases from J, with 9 bases between. The CDR3 here is CASVEGETQYF. The DNA for the CDR3 is TGCGCCAGCGTGGAGGGGGAGACCCAGTACTTC.

This clone was observed a handful of times. This chain links TRBV2 with TRBJ2-3; TRBD2 is a possible D gene (6 bases). Per germline, CDR1 SNHLY and CDR2 FYNNEI. The CDR3 spans 15 residues. Trimming cost V 6 bases and J 3 bases, with 16 bases left between them. The CDR3 coding sequence is TGTGCCAGCAGCGCTACCGACGGGGGAACAGATACGCAGTATTTT. Translated, it gives CASSATDGGTDTQYF.

This chain joins TRBV28 and TRBJ2-2; no clear D gene. The CDR3 totals 12 residues. Trimming shortened V by 8 bases and J by 0 bases, and 4 bases separated the two germline ends. Germline lookup yields CDR1 MDHEN and CDR2 SYDVKM. This CDR3 reads CASPSNTGELFF. The DNA of the CDR3 is TGTGCCAGCCCCTCGAACACCGGGGAGCTGTTTTTT. Supplemented by reference TRBV28 and TRBJ2-2, the full variable domain reads DVKVTQSSRYLVKRTGEKVFLECVQDMDHENMFWYRQDPGLGLRLIYFSYDVKMKEKGDIPEGYSVSREKKERFSLILESASTNQTSMYLCASPSNTGELFFGEGSRLTVL.

V gene TRBV25-1 combines with J gene TRBJ2-5; perhaps TRBD1 as D (5 bases). The germline gives CDR1 MGHDK, CDR2 SYGVNS. The CDR3 is made up of 14 amino acids. V was cut by 6 bases and J by 5 bases, with 16 bases left in between. CDR3 sequence (DNA): TGTGCCAGCAGAGAGTGGGGCGAGAGGGAGACCCAGTACTTC. Amino acid sequence: CASREWGERETQYF.

The V and J genes are TRBV6-5 and TRBJ2-3, with 12 nucleotides matching TRBD1. J lost 4 bases, V lost 6 bases, and 5 bases had no gene match. The germline V gene encodes CDR1 MNHEY and CDR2 SVGAGI. This CDR3 contains 15 residues. CDR3 nucleotides: TGTGCCAGCAGAGGGACAGGGGGCATCGCAGATACGCAGTATTTT. This codes for CASRGTGGIADTQYF.

The CDR3 loop reads CASSEMRVNYGYTF. In nucleotides, the CDR3 is TGTGCCAGCAGTGAGATGAGGGTGAACTATGGCTACACCTTC. The rearrangement uses TRBV2 and TRBJ1-2; D unclear. The CDR3 is 14 amino acids. Trimming took off 3 bases at V and 2 bases at J, with 10 bases between the two ends. Germline V gives CDR1 SNHLY, CDR2 FYNNEI.

V is TRBV3-1 (or the pseudogene TRBV3-2) and J is TRBJ2-7; 14 bases fit TRBD2. Germline CDR1 reads LGHDT; CDR2 reads YNNKEL (reference sequence). This CDR3 contains 16 residues. The V segment lost 0 bases and the J segment 6 bases; nucleotides outside the gene matches: 4. CDR3 sequence reads: CASSQEGTSGSPEQYF. CDR3 in DNA: TGTGCCAGCAGCCAAGAAGGGACTAGCGGGAGCCCCGAGCAGTACTTC.

The chain joins TRBV7-9 to TRBJ2-3, with a possible D match to TRBD2 (5 bases). This CDR3 has 13 amino acids. The ends were cut back, 5 bases at V and 2 bases at J, with 8 bases in the middle. Per the germline V gene, CDR1 is SEHNR and CDR2 is FQNEAQ (reference sequence). This chain's CDR3 is CASSLDYTDTQYF. The CDR3 DNA is TGTGCCAGCAGCCTCGACTACACAGATACGCAGTATTTT.

In its sample, this clone was seen a few times. The chain employs TRBV7-2 and TRBJ2-2, with D unclear. The CDR3 covers 15 residues. The germline V gene has CDR1 SGHTA and CDR2 FQGNSA. Between the trimmed V and J ends, which lost 1 base and 6 bases, there was a span of 12 bases. The CDR3 spells CASSLGGPRPGELFF. CDR3 in DNA: TGTGCCAGCAGCTTAGGTGGGCCCCGCCCCGGGGAGCTGTTTTTT.

The gene calls are TRBV11-3 and TRBJ1-2; D is possibly TRBD1 (5 bases). The CDR3 runs to 15 residues. Trimming stripped 1 base from V and 5 bases from J, with 14 bases between. CDR1 and CDR2 from the germline V gene are SGHNT and YENEEA. CDR3 protein: CASSLVGAGRYGYTF. CDR3 coding DNA: TGTGCCAGCAGCTTAGTAGGGGCCGGGCGATATGGCTACACCTTC.

The rearrangement joins TRBV23-1 to TRBJ1-4; 7 positions agree with TRBD1. TRBV23-1 is noted as an ORF with a role that remains uncertain. V lost 4 bases, J lost 2 bases, and 4 bases stayed unmatched. This CDR3 region has 15 residues. CDR3 amino acids: CASSPGQATNEKLFF. CDR3 DNA sequence: TGCGCCAGCAGTCCCGGACAGGCCACTAATGAAAAACTGTTTTTT.

This clone was seen a handful of times. The chain combines TRBV30 with TRBJ1-1; D possibly corresponds to TRBD1 (5 bases). V lost 3 bases and J 14 bases, leaving 16 bases between the germline ends. Germline V gene lookup returns CDR1 GTSNPN and CDR2 SVGIG (reference sequence). The CDR3 extends over 11 amino acids. The CDR3 DNA is TGTGCCTGGAGCAGGGACTTTAGATCCTTCTTT. It codes for CAWSRDFRSFF.

With respect to this clone: The same CDR3 is also encoded by other DNA sequences in this sample. The chain links TRBV4-1 to TRBJ2-5; TRBD2 agrees at 10 bases. Germline V gives CDR1 MGHRA, CDR2 YSYEKL. J was trimmed by 1 base and V by 1 base; bases with no gene match: 0. This CDR3 comprises 15 residues. Written as DNA, the CDR3 is TGCGCCAGCAGCCAAGTAGCGGGGGGCCAAGAGACCCAGTACTTC. It codes for CASSQVAGGQETQYF.

The rearrangement uses TRBV27 and TRBJ2-7; 12 nucleotides align to TRBD2. Trimming at V came to 6 bases and at J to 1 base, leaving 4 bases not matched to a gene. The CDR3 extends over 15 amino acids. Germline lookup yields CDR1 MNHEY and CDR2 SMNVEV (reference sequence). CDR3 residues: CASRSLAGGSYEQYF. The CDR3 DNA follows: TGTGCCAGCAGGAGCCTAGCGGGGGGGTCCTACGAGCAGTACTTC.

J is TRBJ2-5 and V is TRBV7-6; 14 bases are shared with TRBD2. V shed 3 bases and J 4 bases; nucleotides not matched to a gene: 13. The CDR3 runs to 19 residues. CDR1 and CDR2 (germline): SGHVS, FNYEAQ. The CDR3 sequence is CASSFSGTSGGGGGETQYF. The CDR3 DNA follows: TGTGCCAGCAGCTTTTCTGGGACTAGCGGGGGAGGAGGAGGAGAGACCCAGTACTTC.

This clone was seen only once. V is TRBV10-3 and J is TRBJ2-2, with D tentatively TRBD1 (6 bases). The CDR3 consists of 18 residues. Trimming took 6 bases from V and 0 from J, leaving 20 bases between them. Germline CDR1 is ENHRY and CDR2 is SYGVKD. In nucleotides, the CDR3 is TGTGCCATCAGCCGACAGGTATCAGGCGGGTCGAACACCGGGGAGCTGTTTTTT. The encoded protein is CAISRQVSGGSNTGELFF.

This clone is a singleton in its sample. This chain links TRBV11-2 with TRBJ2-1; 9 bases are a match to TRBD2. Germline-derived CDR1 and CDR2 are SGHAT and FQNNGV. The CDR3 has 16 amino acids. The ends lost 6 bases at V and 3 bases at J; junction bases unmatched: 9. The CDR3 loop is CASSLGLAGIYNEQFF. The CDR3 bases are TGTGCCAGCAGTCTTGGGCTAGCGGGAATCTACAATGAGCAGTTCTTC.

The chain has TRBV11-3 and TRBJ2-3; TRBD2 matches 7 bases. Germline CDR1 and CDR2: SGHNT and YENEEA. After removal of 2 bases from V and 0 bases from J, the junction contained 2 bases not matched to a gene. This CDR3 is built from 15 residues. The CDR3 coding sequence is TGTGCCAGCAGCTTACTAGCGGTTAGCACAGATACGCAGTATTTT. Translated: CASSLLAVSTDTQYF.

The chain is built from TRBV9 and TRBJ2-3; 10 bases are a match to TRBD2. With 3 bases clipped from V and 2 bases from J, the junction kept 6 bases outside the gene matches. Germline V gene data show CDR1 as SGDLS and CDR2 as YYNGEE. The CDR3 has 16 residues. Here the CDR3 DNA reads TGTGCCAGCAGCGAGGCTAGCGGGGGAATCACAGATACGCAGTATTTT. It encodes CASSEASGGITDTQYF. Looking up the rest from reference TRBV9 and TRBJ2-3 gives the full variable domain: DSGVTQTPKHLITATGQRVTLRCSPRSGDLSVYWYQQSLDQGLQFLIQYYNGEERAKGNILERFSAQQFPDLHSELNLSSLELGDSALYFCASSEASGGITDTQYFGPGTRLTVL.

This sequence joins TRBV28 and TRBJ2-5, with D possibly matching TRBD1 (6 bases). Trimming pared 11 bases from V and 2 bases from J, leaving 18 bases between. Germline loops: CDR1 MDHEN, CDR2 SYDVKM. The CDR3 loop spans 14 amino acids. The CDR3 is CACNSGTRQETQYF. CDR3 coding DNA: TGTGCCTGCAACTCCGGGACAAGGCAAGAGACCCAGTACTTC.

V is TRBV12-5 and J is TRBJ2-2; 8 bases fit TRBD2. J was trimmed by 6 bases and V by 5 bases; bases with no gene match: 14. Germline lookup yields CDR1 LGHNT and CDR2 FRNRAP. CDR3 size: 17 residues. This CDR3 reads CASGTPRGGSWAGELFF. In nucleotides, the CDR3 is TGTGCTAGTGGTACACCCCGGGGGGGTAGTTGGGCCGGGGAGCTGTTTTTT. Drawing the rest from reference TRBV12-5 and TRBJ2-2, the complete variable domain is DARVTQTPRHKVTEMGQEVTMRCQPILGHNTVFWYRQTMMQGLELLAYFRNRAPLDDSGMPKDRFSAEMPDATLATLKIQPSEPRDSAVYFCASGTPRGGSWAGELFFGEGSRLTVL.

This sequence joins TRBV27 and TRBJ2-1; TRBD2 aligns across 7 bases. The CDR3 is 16 amino acids. The ends lost 6 bases at V and 0 bases at J; junction bases unmatched: 8. Germline V gene data show CDR1 as MNHEY and CDR2 as SMNVEV (reference sequence). CDR3 sequence (DNA): TGTGCCAGCAGACCCGCGCGGGAGTACTCCTACAATGAGCAGTTCTTC. Translating gives CASRPAREYSYNEQFF.

In this sample, this clone turned up once. The CDR3 reads CASSQVIAGGNTGELFF. Here the CDR3 DNA reads TGTGCCAGCAGCCAAGTGATAGCGGGAGGGAACACCGGGGAGCTGTTTTTT. This rearrangement joins TRBV4-2 to TRBJ2-2, with 10 bases aligning to TRBD2. Germline CDR1 reads LGHNA; CDR2 reads YNFKEQ. V shed 1 base and J 1 base; nucleotides not matched to a gene: 3. This CDR3 has 17 amino acids.

V and J are TRBV5-4 and TRBJ1-1; D unclear. The CDR3 sequence is 15 residues long. V lost 2 bases, J lost 4 bases, and 15 bases lay in between. Germline-derived CDR1 and CDR2 are SGHNT and YYREEE (reference sequence). The CDR3 loop reads CASSFFGGLGTEAFF. The CDR3 region has the DNA TGTGCCAGCAGCTTTTTTGGAGGGCTCGGCACTGAAGCTTTCTTT.

V and J are TRBV9 and TRBJ1-1, with TRBD1 matching 8 bases. V trimming: 4 bases; J trimming: 1 base; junction bases outside the gene matches: 6. The germline V gene encodes CDR1 SGDLS and CDR2 YYNGEE. This CDR3 spans 15 amino acids. The CDR3, as DNA: TGTGCCAGCAGCCACGGACAGGGCGGGAACACTGAAGCTTTCTTT. Translating it yields CASSHGQGGNTEAFF.

The chain couples TRBV9 to TRBJ2-7; the D gene is possibly TRBD2 (6 bases). The CDR3 loop spans 15 amino acids. V dropped 5 bases and J dropped 0 bases, with 15 bases sitting between them. The germline V gene encodes CDR1 SGDLS and CDR2 YYNGEE. CDR3 nucleotide sequence: TGTGCCAGCAGTAGAGACGTAGCGGTCTCCTACGAGCAGTACTTC. This gives the protein CASSRDVAVSYEQYF.